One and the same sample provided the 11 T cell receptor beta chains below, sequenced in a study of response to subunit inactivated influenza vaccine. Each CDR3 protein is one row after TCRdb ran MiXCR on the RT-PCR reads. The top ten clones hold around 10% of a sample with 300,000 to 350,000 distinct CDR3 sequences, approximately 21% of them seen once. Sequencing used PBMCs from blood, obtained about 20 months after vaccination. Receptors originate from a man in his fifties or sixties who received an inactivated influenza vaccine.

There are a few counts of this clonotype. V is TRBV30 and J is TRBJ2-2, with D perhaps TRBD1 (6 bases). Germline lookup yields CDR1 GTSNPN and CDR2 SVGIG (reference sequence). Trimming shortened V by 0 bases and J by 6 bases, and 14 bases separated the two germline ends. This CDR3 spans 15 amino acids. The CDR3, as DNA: TGTGCCTGGAGTGTACGGCCTCGGACAGCCGGGGAGCTGTTTTTT. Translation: CAWSVRPRTAGELFF.

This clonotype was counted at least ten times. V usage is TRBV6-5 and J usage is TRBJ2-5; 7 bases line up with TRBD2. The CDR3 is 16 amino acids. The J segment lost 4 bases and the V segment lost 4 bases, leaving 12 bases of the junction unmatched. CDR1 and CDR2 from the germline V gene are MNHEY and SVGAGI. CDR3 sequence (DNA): TGTGCCAGCAGTTCCAGCTTACCGGGACTATCAGAGACCCAGTACTTC. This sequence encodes CASSSSLPGLSETQYF.

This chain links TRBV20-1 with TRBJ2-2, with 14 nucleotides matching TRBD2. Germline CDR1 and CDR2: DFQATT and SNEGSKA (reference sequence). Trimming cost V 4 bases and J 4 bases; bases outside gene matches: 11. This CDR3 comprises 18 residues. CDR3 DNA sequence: TGCAGTGCTAAGCCGGGACTAGCGGGAGAGTGGCGCACCGGGGAGCTGTTTTTT. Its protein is CSAKPGLAGEWRTGELFF.

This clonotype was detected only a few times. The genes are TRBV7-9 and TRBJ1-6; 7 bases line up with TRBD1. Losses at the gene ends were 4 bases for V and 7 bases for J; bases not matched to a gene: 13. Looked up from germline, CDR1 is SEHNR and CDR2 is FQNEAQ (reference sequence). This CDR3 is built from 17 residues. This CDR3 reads CASSSPFRDSLNSPLHF. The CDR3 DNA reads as TGTGCCAGCAGCTCACCATTCCGGGACAGCCTAAATTCACCCCTCCACTTT.

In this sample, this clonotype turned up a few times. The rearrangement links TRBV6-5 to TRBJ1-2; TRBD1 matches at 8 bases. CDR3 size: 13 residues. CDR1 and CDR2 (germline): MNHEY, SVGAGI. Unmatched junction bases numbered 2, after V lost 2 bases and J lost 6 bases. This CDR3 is CASSYQGANGYTF. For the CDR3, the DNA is TGTGCCAGCAGTTACCAGGGGGCCAATGGCTACACCTTC.

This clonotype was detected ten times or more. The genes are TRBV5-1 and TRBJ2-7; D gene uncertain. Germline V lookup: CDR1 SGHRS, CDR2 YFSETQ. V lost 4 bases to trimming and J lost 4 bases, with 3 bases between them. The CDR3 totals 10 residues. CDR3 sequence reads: CASSVYEQYF. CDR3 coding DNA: TGCGCCAGCAGCGTTTACGAGCAGTACTTC.

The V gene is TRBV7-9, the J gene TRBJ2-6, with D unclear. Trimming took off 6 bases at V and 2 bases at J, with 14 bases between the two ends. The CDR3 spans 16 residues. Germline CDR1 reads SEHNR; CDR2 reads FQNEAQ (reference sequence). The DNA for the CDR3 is TGTGCCAGCAGGGGCCTCGTAAGGACTGGGGCCAACGTCCTGACTTTC. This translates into CASRGLVRTGANVLTF.

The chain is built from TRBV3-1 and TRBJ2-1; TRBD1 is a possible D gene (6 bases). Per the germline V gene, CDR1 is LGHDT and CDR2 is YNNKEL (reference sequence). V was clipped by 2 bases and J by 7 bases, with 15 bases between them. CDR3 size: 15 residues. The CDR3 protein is CASSQTRITGNEQFF. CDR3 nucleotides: TGTGCCAGCAGCCAAACTAGGATAACAGGGAATGAGCAGTTCTTC.

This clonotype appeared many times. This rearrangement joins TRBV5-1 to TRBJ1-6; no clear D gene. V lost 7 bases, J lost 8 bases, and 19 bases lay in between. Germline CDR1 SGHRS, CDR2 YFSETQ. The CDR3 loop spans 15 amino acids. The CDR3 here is CASGRDTAAHSPLHF. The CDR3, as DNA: TGCGCCAGCGGACGAGACACCGCCGCTCATTCACCCCTCCACTTT. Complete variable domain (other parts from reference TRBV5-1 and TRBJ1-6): KAGVTQTPRYLIKTRGQQVTLSCSPISGHRSVSWYQQTPGQGLQFLFEYFSETQRNKGNFPGRFSGRQFSNSRSEMNVSTLELGDSALYLCASGRDTAAHSPLHFGNGTRLTVT.

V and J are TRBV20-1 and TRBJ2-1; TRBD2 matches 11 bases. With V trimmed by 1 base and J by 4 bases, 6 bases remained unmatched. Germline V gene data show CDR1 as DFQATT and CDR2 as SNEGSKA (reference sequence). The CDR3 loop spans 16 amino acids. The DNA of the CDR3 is TGCAGTGCTAGAGCTTCCGGGACTAGCGGTTACAATGAGCAGTTCTTC. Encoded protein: CSARASGTSGYNEQFF.

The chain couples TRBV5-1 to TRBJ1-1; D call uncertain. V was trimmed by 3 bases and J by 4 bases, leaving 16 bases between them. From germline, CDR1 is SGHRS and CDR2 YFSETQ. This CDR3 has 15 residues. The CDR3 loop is CASSSRPSWGTEAFF. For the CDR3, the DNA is TGCGCCAGCAGCTCTAGACCTTCCTGGGGCACTGAAGCTTTCTTT.